Presented here are 12 T cell receptor beta chains from one specimen sequenced in a study of T-cell reconstitution after alpha-beta-depleted transplantation in children. As it was prepared, the TCRbeta library received unique molecular identifiers. TCRdb re-called the PCR reads through MiXCR, storing one row per CDR3 protein. The sample contains about 1,000,000 distinct CDR3 sequences, about 29% of which appear only once. Specimen: PBMCs, mostly from graft donor cells, collected 360 days after TCRalphabeta/CD19-depleted stem cell transplant. Receptor source: a boy younger than two who had a stem cell transplant for SCID, so the T cells may come from the graft donor.

The rearrangement links TRBV27 to TRBJ1-1; tentatively, D is TRBD1 (6 bases). V dropped 5 bases and J dropped 6 bases, with 22 bases sitting between them. The length of the CDR3 is 16 residues. Germline V CDR1 and CDR2: MNHEY, SMNVEV (reference sequence). The CDR3 here is CASSAGGGQPYAEAFF. The CDR3 bases are TGTGCCAGCAGTGCGGGCGGGGGGCAGCCCTACGCTGAAGCTTTCTTT.

In its sample, this clonotype was seen a few times. This chain connects TRBV7-8 to TRBJ2-4, with D perhaps matching TRBD2 (6 bases). CDR3 length: 16 residues. CDR1 and CDR2 (germline): SGHVS, FQNEAQ. V was trimmed by 3 bases and J by 0 bases, leaving 12 bases between them. CDR3 coding DNA: TGTGCCAGCAGCTTCTGGGGGGACCTAGCCAAAAACATTCAGTACTTC. Translated, it gives CASSFWGDLAKNIQYF.

This sequence joins TRBV7-6 and TRBJ2-5; no reliable D call. CDR3 length: 14 amino acids. Germline CDR1 reads SGHVS; CDR2 reads FNYEAQ. V dropped 5 bases and J dropped 0 bases, with 10 bases sitting between them. This CDR3 reads CASSTGRYQETQYF. CDR3 nucleotides: TGTGCCAGCAGCACCGGCAGGTACCAAGAGACCCAGTACTTC.

V usage is TRBV5-4 and J usage is TRBJ2-5; 7 positions agree with TRBD2. Unmatched junction bases numbered 8, after V lost 2 bases and J lost 7 bases. Germline V gene data show CDR1 as SGHNT and CDR2 as YYREEE (reference sequence). This CDR3 spans 14 amino acids. CDR3 in amino acids: CASSFTSVVRTQYF. The CDR3 region has the DNA TGTGCCAGCAGCTTCACTAGCGTTGTCAGGACCCAGTACTTC.

This clonotype was seen a handful of times. This rearrangement joins TRBV30 to TRBJ2-1, with 7 bases identical to TRBD2. The V gene's germline CDR1 is GTSNPN and CDR2 SVGIG (reference sequence). This CDR3 spans 15 amino acids. J lost 4 bases, V lost 5 bases, and 11 bases had no gene match. CDR3 in amino acids: CAWEPKGGGYNEQFF. DNA for the CDR3: TGTGCCTGGGAGCCTAAGGGCGGGGGTTACAATGAGCAGTTCTTC.

The genes are TRBV20-1 and TRBJ2-7; the D call may be TRBD1 or TRBD2 (6 bases each). In germline, CDR1 is DFQATT, CDR2 SNEGSKA (reference sequence). The CDR3 runs 13 residues. V was clipped by 6 bases and J by 6 bases, with 18 bases between them. Written as DNA, the CDR3 is TGCAGTGCCCTCGGGGGCCCCGGGGGCGAGCAGTACTTC. It codes for CSALGGPGGEQYF.

V gene TRBV4-2 combines with J gene TRBJ2-2; TRBD2 is a possible D gene (6 bases). The CDR3 is 18 amino acids. With 0 bases removed from V and 13 bases from J, the gap between germline ends came to 27 bases. The germline gives CDR1 LGHNA, CDR2 YNFKEQ. CDR3 amino acids: CASSQDSSLGAGKYRLFF. In DNA form, the CDR3 reads TGTGCCAGCAGCCAAGACTCATCCCTAGGGGCGGGAAAATACAGGCTGTTTTTT.

This clonotype has more than one count but fewer than ten. The V gene is TRBV11-2, the J gene TRBJ2-7, with D perhaps being TRBD1 or TRBD2 (6 bases each). From germline, CDR1 is SGHAT and CDR2 FQNNGV. This CDR3 comprises 14 residues. Trimming pared 6 bases from V and 3 bases from J, leaving 15 bases between. CDR3: CASRNRGALYEQYF. In DNA, the CDR3 is TGTGCCAGCAGAAATAGGGGGGCCCTCTACGAGCAGTACTTC.

This sequence joins TRBV5-6 and TRBJ1-4; D not certain. The germline gives CDR1 SGHDT, CDR2 YYEEEE. V lost 1 base and J lost 2, with 15 bases in between. The CDR3 covers 17 residues. The CDR3 is CASSLLGSGSTNEKLFF. CDR3 in DNA: TGTGCCAGCAGCTTGTTAGGTTCGGGATCGACTAATGAAAAACTGTTTTTT.

There are a few counts of this clonotype. The chain links TRBV11-2 to TRBJ2-7, with 7 bases identical to TRBD1. Germline V gives CDR1 SGHAT, CDR2 FQNNGV. The CDR3 sequence is 15 residues long. Losses at the gene ends were 5 bases for V and 4 bases for J; bases not matched to a gene: 11. CDR3 in amino acids: CASSTWTGSPYEQYF. CDR3 bases: TGTGCCAGCAGCACATGGACAGGTAGTCCTTACGAGCAGTACTTC.

This chain links TRBV10-3 with TRBJ2-7; perhaps D is TRBD1 or TRBD2 (5 bases each). V was shortened by 0 bases and J by 5 bases, with 11 bases between the two germline ends. Looked up from germline, CDR1 is ENHRY and CDR2 is SYGVKD. The CDR3 runs to 14 residues. The CDR3 DNA sequence: TGTGCCATCAGTGAGTCAGCTGGGGACCACGAGCAGTACGTC. Amino acid sequence: CAISESAGDHEQYV.

V is TRBV27 and J is TRBJ2-3, with TRBD2 matching over 9 bases. This CDR3 has 16 residues. Germline V gene lookup returns CDR1 MNHEY and CDR2 SMNVEV (reference sequence). The V gene end was trimmed by 2 bases and the J gene end by 3 bases; junction bases not matched to a gene: 6. For the CDR3, the DNA is TGTGCCAGCAGTTTAATCCCGCTAGCGGGGACAGATACGCAGTATTTT. Its translation: CASSLIPLAGTDTQYF.